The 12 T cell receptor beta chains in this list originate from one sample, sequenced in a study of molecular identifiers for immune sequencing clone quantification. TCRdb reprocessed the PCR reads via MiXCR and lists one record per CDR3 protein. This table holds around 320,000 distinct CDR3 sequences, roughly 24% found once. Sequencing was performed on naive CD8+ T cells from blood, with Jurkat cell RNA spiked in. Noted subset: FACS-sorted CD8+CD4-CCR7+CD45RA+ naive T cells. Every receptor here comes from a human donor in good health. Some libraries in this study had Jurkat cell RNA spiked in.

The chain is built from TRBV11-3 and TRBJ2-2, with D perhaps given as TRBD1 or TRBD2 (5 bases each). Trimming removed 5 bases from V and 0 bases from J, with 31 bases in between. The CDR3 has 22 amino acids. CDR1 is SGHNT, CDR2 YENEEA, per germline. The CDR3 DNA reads TGTGCCAGCAGCGCCAGGGCGTTCAGGTCCGACCCCGGGATGACGAACACCGGGGAGCTGTTTTTT. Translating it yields CASSARAFRSDPGMTNTGELFF.

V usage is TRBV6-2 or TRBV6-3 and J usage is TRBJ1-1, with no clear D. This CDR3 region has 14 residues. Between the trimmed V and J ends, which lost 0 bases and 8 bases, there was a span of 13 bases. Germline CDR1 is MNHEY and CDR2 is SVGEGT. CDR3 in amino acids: CASSYSGARAEAFF. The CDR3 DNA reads TGTGCCAGCAGTTACTCGGGTGCAAGAGCAGAAGCTTTCTTT.

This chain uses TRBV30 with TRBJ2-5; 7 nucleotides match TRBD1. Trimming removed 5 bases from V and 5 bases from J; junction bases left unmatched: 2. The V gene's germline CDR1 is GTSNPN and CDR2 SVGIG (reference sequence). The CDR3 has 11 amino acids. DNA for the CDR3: TGTGCCTGGGGACAGGTGGAGACCCAGTACTTC. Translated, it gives CAWGQVETQYF.

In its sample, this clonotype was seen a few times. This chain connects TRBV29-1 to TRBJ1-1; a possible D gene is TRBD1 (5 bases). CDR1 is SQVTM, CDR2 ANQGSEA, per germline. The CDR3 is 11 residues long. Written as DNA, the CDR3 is TGCTCATGGGGGATAGCGGCTGAAGCTTTCTTT. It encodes CSWGIAAEAFF.

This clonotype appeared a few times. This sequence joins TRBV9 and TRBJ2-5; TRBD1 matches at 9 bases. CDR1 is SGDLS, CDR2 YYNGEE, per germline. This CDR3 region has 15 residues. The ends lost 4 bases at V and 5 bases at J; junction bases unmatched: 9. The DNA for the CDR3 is TGTGCCAGCAGCTCGGGACAGGGTGGTTTCGAGACCCAGTACTTC. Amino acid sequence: CASSSGQGGFETQYF.

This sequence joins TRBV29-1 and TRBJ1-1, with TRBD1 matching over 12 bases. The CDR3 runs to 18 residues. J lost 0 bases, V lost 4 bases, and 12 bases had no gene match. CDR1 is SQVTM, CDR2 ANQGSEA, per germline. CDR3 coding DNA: TGCAGCGTTGTGGGGACAGGGGGCAAAACGGCCCTGAACACTGAAGCTTTCTTT. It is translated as CSVVGTGGKTALNTEAFF.

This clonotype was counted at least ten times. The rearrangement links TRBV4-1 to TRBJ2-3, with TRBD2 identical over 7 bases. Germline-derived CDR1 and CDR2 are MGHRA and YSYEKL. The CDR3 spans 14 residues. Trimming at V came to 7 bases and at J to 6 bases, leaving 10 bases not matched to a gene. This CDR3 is CASNGRPGPDTQYF. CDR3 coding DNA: TGCGCCAGCAACGGGAGGCCGGGGCCGGATACGCAGTATTTT.

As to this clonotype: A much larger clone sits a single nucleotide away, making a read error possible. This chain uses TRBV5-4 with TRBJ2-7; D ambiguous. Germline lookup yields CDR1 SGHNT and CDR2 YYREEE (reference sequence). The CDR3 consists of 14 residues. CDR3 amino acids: CASSLAYGSYERYF. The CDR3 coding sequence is TGTGCCAGCAGCTTGGCCTATGGCTCCTACGAGCGGTACTTC.

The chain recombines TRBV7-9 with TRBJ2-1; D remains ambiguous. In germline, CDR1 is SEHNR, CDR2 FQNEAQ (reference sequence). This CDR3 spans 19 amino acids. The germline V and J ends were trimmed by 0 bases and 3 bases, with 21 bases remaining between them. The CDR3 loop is CASSLAGPGPESFYNEQFF. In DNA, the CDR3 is TGTGCCAGCAGCTTAGCTGGACCCGGACCCGAGAGCTTCTACAATGAGCAGTTCTTC.

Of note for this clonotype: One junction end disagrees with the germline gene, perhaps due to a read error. The CDR3 DNA is TGTGCCGGCAGCATAGGACGCACTGAAGCTTTCTTT. This translates into CAGSIGRTEAFF. The chain employs TRBV7-9 and TRBJ1-1, with D uncertain. Germline V gives CDR1 SEHNR, CDR2 FQNEAQ (reference sequence). CDR3 size: 12 residues. Filled out from reference TRBV7-9 and TRBJ1-1, the complete variable domain reads DTGVSQNPRHKITKRGQNVTFRCDPISEHNRLYWYRQTLGQGPEFLTYFQNEAQLEKSRLLSDRFSAERPKGSFSTLEIQRTEQGDSAMYLCAGSIGRTEAFFGQGTRLTVV.

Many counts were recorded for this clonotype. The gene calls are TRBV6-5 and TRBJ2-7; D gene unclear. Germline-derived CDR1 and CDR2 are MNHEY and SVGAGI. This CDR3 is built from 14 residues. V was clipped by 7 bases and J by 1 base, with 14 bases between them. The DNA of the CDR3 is TGTGCCAGCACATTAGGGCAGGATTCCTACGAGCAGTACTTC. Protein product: CASTLGQDSYEQYF.

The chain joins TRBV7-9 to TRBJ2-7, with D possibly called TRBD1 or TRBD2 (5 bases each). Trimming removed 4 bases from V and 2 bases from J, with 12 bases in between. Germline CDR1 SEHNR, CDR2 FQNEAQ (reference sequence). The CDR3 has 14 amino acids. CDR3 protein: CASSSLGTPYEQYF. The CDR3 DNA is TGTGCCAGCAGCTCACTTGGGACCCCCTACGAGCAGTACTTC. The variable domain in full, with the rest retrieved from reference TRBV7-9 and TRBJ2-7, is DTGVSQNPRHKITKRGQNVTFRCDPISEHNRLYWYRQTLGQGPEFLTYFQNEAQLEKSRLLSDRFSAERPKGSFSTLEIQRTEQGDSAMYLCASSSLGTPYEQYFGPGTRLTVT.